These 22 T cell receptor beta chains were sequenced from one sample in a study of a mutant IDH1 vaccine in newly diagnosed glioma (dated by TCRdb to the early 2020s). The receptor library was made with the immunoSEQ multiplex PCR assay. As stored in TCRdb, this immuneACCESS dataset retains in-frame rearrangements with V and J assigned. A fraction of the clones does not appear; measured against another copy, unresolved V genes explain less than half of the discrepancy, and the remainder lacks a known reason. This sample comprises 75,000 to 95,000 clones, roughly 89% of them detected only once. Approximately 0.8% of the sample is in the top ten clones. The time point label here, explained by the study, means: week 47, end of study. Each vaccine dose, consisting of 300 ug of a 20-mer mutant IDH1 peptide in Montanide, was administered subcutaneously with topical imiquimod. No antigen is known for these receptors.

The sample was PBMCs, taken from a glioma patient whose treatment included an IDH1 peptide vaccine. These receptors all come from a woman in her forties or fifties with glioma.

The CDR3 protein is CAWTNHGTQYF. The CDR3, as DNA: TGTGCCTGGACCAACCACGGTACGCAGTATTTT. The chain is built from TRBV30 and TRBJ2-3; D is ambiguous. The V and J ends lost 4 bases and 8 bases respectively, with 10 bases between them. The CDR3 covers 11 residues. In germline, CDR1 is GTSNPN, CDR2 SVGIG (reference sequence).

This clone is a singleton in its sample. V and J are TRBV29-1 and TRBJ2-1; D gene unclear. Germline values: CDR1 SQVTM, CDR2 ANQGSEA. Trimming shortened V by 3 bases and J by 5 bases, and 14 bases separated the two germline ends. The CDR3 has 14 amino acids. CDR3 in amino acids: CSVDRFSGDNEQFF. The CDR3 coding sequence is TGCAGCGTTGATCGTTTTTCCGGCGACAATGAGCAGTTCTTC.

This clone was recorded a few times. The chain employs TRBV30 and TRBJ1-6; 8 bases are shared with TRBD1. The CDR3 spans 16 residues. Germline CDR1 is GTSNPN and CDR2 is SVGIG (reference sequence). V gave up 0 bases and J gave up 9 bases; unmatched junction bases: 10. CDR3 protein: CAWSVLGGTGGSPLHF. The CDR3 coding sequence is TGTGCCTGGAGTGTACTAGGGGGGACAGGCGGTTCACCCCTCCACTTT.

This clone showed up just once. The V and J genes are TRBV11-2 and TRBJ2-1; 11 bases fit TRBD2. Germline V gene sequence: CDR1 SGHAT, CDR2 FQNNGV. CDR3 length equals 15 residues. Trimming cost V 1 base and J 7 bases; bases outside gene matches: 3. The CDR3 DNA is TGTGCCAGCAGCTTAGTAGCGGGAGGGTTTAATGAGCAGTTCTTC. It codes for CASSLVAGGFNEQFF.

This chain uses TRBV28 with TRBJ1-2, with a weak D call TRBD1 (6 bases). The CDR3 runs 14 residues. Trimming cost V 7 bases and J 4 bases, with 16 bases left between them. Germline V gene sequence: CDR1 MDHEN, CDR2 SYDVKM. The DNA of the CDR3 is TGTGCCAGCACTATCTGGGGGGGGCCCTATGGCTACACCTTC. Amino acid sequence: CASTIWGGPYGYTF.

The chain links TRBV2 to TRBJ2-1, with a possible D match to TRBD1 (5 bases). CDR3 length equals 13 residues. The germline V and J ends were trimmed by 4 bases and 5 bases, with 9 bases remaining between them. Germline-derived CDR1 and CDR2 are SNHLY and FYNNEI. The CDR3 loop reads CASSVQGDNEQFF. The DNA of the CDR3 is TGTGCCAGCAGTGTTCAAGGGGACAATGAGCAGTTCTTC. Supplemented by reference TRBV2 and TRBJ2-1, the full variable domain reads EPEVTQTPSHQVTQMGQEVILRCVPISNHLYFYWYRQILGQKVEFLVSFYNNEISEKSEIFDDQFSVERPDGSNFTLKIRSTKLEDSAMYFCASSVQGDNEQFFGPGTRLTVL.

The chain couples TRBV5-1 to TRBJ2-5; 9 nucleotides line up with TRBD2. The tail of the sequence fits TRBJ2-7 better, so the J call may be wrong. The CDR3 runs to 15 residues. CDR1 SGHRS and CDR2 YFSETQ come from the germline V gene. The CDR3 loop is CASRYLAGGFYEQYF. The CDR3 bases are TGCGCCAGCCGATATTTGGCGGGAGGGTTCTACGAGCAGTACTTC.

The rearrangement links TRBV4-1 to TRBJ1-1; 8 nucleotides align to TRBD1. Trimming at V came to 4 bases and at J to 3 bases, leaving 7 bases not matched to a gene. Germline V gene data show CDR1 as MGHRA and CDR2 as YSYEKL. The CDR3 runs to 15 residues. CDR3 sequence: CASSRVRGRDTEAFF. Written as DNA, the CDR3 is TGCGCCAGCAGCCGGGTCAGGGGGCGGGACACTGAAGCTTTCTTT.

The chain uses TRBV7-8 and TRBJ2-1, with D tentatively TRBD1 (5 bases). CDR3 length: 14 residues. V lost 6 bases and J 7 bases, leaving 16 bases between the germline ends. Germline values: CDR1 SGHVS, CDR2 FQNEAQ. The CDR3 sequence: CASSFPQVGNEQFF. CDR3 nucleotide sequence: TGTGCCAGCAGTTTTCCACAGGTCGGGAATGAGCAGTTCTTC.

The V gene is TRBV28, the J gene TRBJ1-2; D ambiguous. The CDR3 runs to 12 residues. CDR1 and CDR2 (germline): MDHEN, SYDVKM. The V end was cut by 5 bases, the J end by 4 bases, with 8 bases between. The CDR3 spells CASSRMGYGYTF. In DNA form, the CDR3 reads TGTGCCAGCAGTCGAATGGGCTATGGCTACACCTTC.

For the CDR3, the DNA is TGTGCCAGCAGAAGACAGGGGGCCGCCTACGAGCAGTACTTC. Encoded protein: CASRRQGAAYEQYF. The chain recombines TRBV2 with TRBJ2-7, with 10 bases matching TRBD1. Trimming removed 6 bases from V and 2 bases from J; junction bases left unmatched: 4. Germline assignment: CDR1 SNHLY and CDR2 FYNNEI. CDR3 length equals 14 residues.

In regard to this clone: The junction differs from germline at one of its ends, possibly a read error. This chain uses TRBV5-1 with TRBJ2-1; 9 bases are a match to TRBD2. This CDR3 comprises 14 residues. Germline V gene data show CDR1 as SGHRS and CDR2 as YFSETQ. The CDR3 loop reads CASRLGLAGPEQFF. Written as DNA, the CDR3 is TGCGCCAGCAGGTTGGGGCTAGCGGGACCTGAGCAGTTCTTC.

The genes are TRBV10-3 and TRBJ2-1, with 11 nucleotides matching TRBD2. CDR3 size: 19 residues. The V gene's germline CDR1 is ENHRY and CDR2 SYGVKD. V was pared by 5 bases and J by 0 bases, with 12 bases of the junction left unmatched. CDR3 DNA: TGTGCCATCAGTAGTACTAGCGGGGGAGGGGGCAGCTCCTACAATGAGCAGTTCTTC. Protein: CAISSTSGGGGSSYNEQFF.

The gene calls are TRBV6-6 and TRBJ2-7; either TRBD1 or TRBD2 may fit D (5 bases each). CDR1 and CDR2 from the germline V gene are MNHNY and SVGAGI (reference sequence). Trimming took off 2 bases at V and 3 bases at J, with 14 bases between the two ends. The CDR3 loop spans 15 amino acids. CDR3: CASSYQGAGDYEQYF. The CDR3 nucleotides read TGTGCCAGCAGTTACCAGGGCGCGGGTGACTACGAGCAGTACTTC.

This clone has only one observation. V gene TRBV5-1 combines with J gene TRBJ2-5; no firm D call. The germline V gene encodes CDR1 SGHRS and CDR2 YFSETQ. This CDR3 region has 15 residues. Trimming removed 0 bases at V and 5 bases at J, with 14 bases between. CDR3 region: CASSLGVGGRETQYF. In nucleotides, the CDR3 is TGCGCCAGCAGCTTGGGCGTCGGCGGCAGGGAGACCCAGTACTTC.

The chain combines TRBV27 with TRBJ1-5; D is possibly TRBD1 (5 bases). Trimming removed 6 bases from V and 5 bases from J, with 8 bases in between. The CDR3 is made up of 12 amino acids. The germline V gene has CDR1 MNHEY and CDR2 SMNVEV (reference sequence). The CDR3 spells CASRTGHQPQHF. In DNA form, the CDR3 reads TGTGCCAGCAGAACAGGACATCAGCCCCAGCATTTT.

The CDR3 region has the DNA TGCGCCAGCAGTTCCCGTCCGATCTCTGGAAACACCATATATTTT. Translated: CASSSRPISGNTIYF. The chain joins TRBV10-2 to TRBJ1-3; D ambiguous. There are 15 residues in the CDR3. Germline values: CDR1 WSHSY, CDR2 SAAADI. Trimming took 5 bases from V and 0 from J, leaving 11 bases between them.

The chain has TRBV29-1 and TRBJ1-2, with 12 bases lining up with TRBD1. Germline V gene data show CDR1 as SQVTM and CDR2 as ANQGSEA. The V segment lost 7 bases and the J segment 8 bases; nucleotides outside the gene matches: 11. The CDR3 sequence is 14 residues long. The CDR3 nucleotides read TGCAGCGCCGAGCGGGACAGGGGGCATTCGGGCTACACCTTC. Translating it yields CSAERDRGHSGYTF. The full variable domain, rest sourced from reference TRBV29-1 and TRBJ1-2, is SAVISQKPSRDICQRGTSLTIQCQVDSQVTMMFWYRQQPGQSLTLIATANQGSEATYESGFVIDKFPISRPNLTFSTLTVSNMSPEDSSIYLCSAERDRGHSGYTFGSGTRLTVV.

V gene TRBV4-2 combines with J gene TRBJ1-4; TRBD1 matches at 10 bases. The germline V gene encodes CDR1 LGHNA and CDR2 YNFKEQ. Unmatched junction bases numbered 15, after V lost 6 bases and J lost 8 bases. This CDR3 has 17 residues. Here the CDR3 reads CASRLRGGTGDSEKLFF. The CDR3 DNA reads as TGTGCCAGCAGACTCCGCGGGGGGACAGGGGATTCGGAAAAACTGTTTTTT.

The rearrangement links TRBV6-6 to TRBJ1-6; no firm D call. Per germline, CDR1 MNHNY and CDR2 SVGAGI (reference sequence). The CDR3 spans 14 residues. DNA of the CDR3: TGTGCTGCCGGGCAGGTCTCCTATAATTCACCCCTCCACTTT. Protein: CAAGQVSYNSPLHF.

The chain is built from TRBV5-1 and TRBJ2-3, with TRBD2 matching 8 bases. Trimming at V came to 0 bases and at J to 1 base, leaving 1 base not matched to a gene. Germline lookup yields CDR1 SGHRS and CDR2 YFSETQ. The CDR3 covers 15 residues. The CDR3 DNA sequence: TGCGCCAGCAGCTTGGCGGGAGGGGGCACAGATACGCAGTATTTT. Its protein product is CASSLAGGGTDTQYF.

The chain is built from TRBV30 and TRBJ1-5; D gene unclear. The germline V gene has CDR1 GTSNPN and CDR2 SVGIG (reference sequence). The germline V and J ends were trimmed by 3 bases and 2 bases, with 8 bases remaining between them. CDR3 size: 13 residues. CDR3 bases: TGTGCCTGGAGCGGAGGCCGCAATCAGCCCCAGCATTTT. Translated: CAWSGGRNQPQHF.